This T cell receptor (beta chain) was profiled in a study of neurological immune-mediated disorders. Notes on the study in general: HTLV-1-associated myelopathy displayed the greatest TCR clonal expansion, and multiple sclerosis exhibited the smallest, lower than that of healthy controls.

The CDR3 covers 17 residues. The germline CDR1 and CDR2 sequences are LGHNA and YSLEER. V was trimmed by 0 bases and J by 0 bases, leaving 12 bases between them. TCRdb analysed the 5' RACE reads with MiXCR anew, one entry per CDR3 protein. Among more than 30,000 distinct CDR3 sequences listed, less than 15% were seen once. Sample time point: longitudinal time-point 2. This clonotype was picked up many times. Antigen: not known. This clonotype originated in a woman between 35 and 50 years old in good health. The rearrangement uses TRBV4-3 and TRBJ1-3; the D is unclear. The sample consisted of PBMCs. CDR3 sequence (DNA): TGCGCCAGCAGCCAAGATTCCGCCAGACACTCTGGAAACACCATATATTTT. Translated, it gives CASSQDSARHSGNTIYF.